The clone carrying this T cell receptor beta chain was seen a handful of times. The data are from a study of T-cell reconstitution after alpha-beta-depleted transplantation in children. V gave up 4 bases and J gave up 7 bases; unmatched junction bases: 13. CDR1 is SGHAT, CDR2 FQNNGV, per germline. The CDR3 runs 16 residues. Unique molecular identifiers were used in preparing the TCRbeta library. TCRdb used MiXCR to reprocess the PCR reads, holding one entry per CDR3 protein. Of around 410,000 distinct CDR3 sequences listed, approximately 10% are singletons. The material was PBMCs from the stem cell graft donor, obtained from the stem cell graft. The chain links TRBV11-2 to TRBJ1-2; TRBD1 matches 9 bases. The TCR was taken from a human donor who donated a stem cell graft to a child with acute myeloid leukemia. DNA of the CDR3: TGTGCCAGCAGCTCAAACAGGGGGCCCCTGAACGGTGGCTACACCTTC. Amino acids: CASSSNRGPLNGGYTF.